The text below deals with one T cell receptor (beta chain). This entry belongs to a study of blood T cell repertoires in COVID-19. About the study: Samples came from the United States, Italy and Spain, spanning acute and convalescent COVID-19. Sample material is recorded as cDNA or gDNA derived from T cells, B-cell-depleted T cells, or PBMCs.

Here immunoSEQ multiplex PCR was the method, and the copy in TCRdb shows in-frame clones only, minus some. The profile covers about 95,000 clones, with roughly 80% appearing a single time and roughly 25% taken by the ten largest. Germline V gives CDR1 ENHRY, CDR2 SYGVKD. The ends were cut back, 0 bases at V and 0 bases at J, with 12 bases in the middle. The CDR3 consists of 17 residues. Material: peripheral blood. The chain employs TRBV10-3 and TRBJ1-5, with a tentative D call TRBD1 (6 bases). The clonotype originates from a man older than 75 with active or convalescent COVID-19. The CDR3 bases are TGTGCCATCAGTGAGTCACAGGGCGGAGTTAGCAATCAGCCCCAGCATTTT. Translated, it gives CAISESQGGVSNQPQHF.